The TCR beta chain under discussion was sequenced for a study of response to subunit inactivated influenza vaccine. Regarding this clonotype: No antigen is known for it.

V was clipped by 3 bases and J by 5 bases; unmatched bases: 7. This CDR3 has 16 residues. CDR1 is SGDLS and CDR2 is YYNGEE in the germline V gene. TCRdb passed the RT-PCR reads through MiXCR, listing each CDR3 protein once. The sample lists almost 250,000 distinct CDR3 sequences; roughly an eighth were seen once. General study results and limits: The authors offered the suggestion that each seasonal influenza vaccination recruits few new T cells.

The input for sequencing was non-naive T cells sorted from PBMCs, taken less than 15 days before vaccination. This receptor was taken from a man in his fifties who received an inactivated influenza vaccine. The gene calls are TRBV9 and TRBJ1-4; 10 nucleotides line up with TRBD1. As DNA, the CDR3 is TGTGCCAGCAGCGCTTCGACGGGACAGGGGAATGAAAAACTGTTTTTT. This gives the protein CASSASTGQGNEKLFF.